Following are 10 T cell receptor beta chains from one sample sequenced in a study of regulatory T cells in long-lasting Graves disease. To make TCR beta libraries, researchers used iRepertoire HTBI primers and Arm-PCR of CDR3 regions. Each CDR3 protein gets one entry after TCRdb re-called the multiplex PCR reads with MiXCR. This repertoire shows about 610,000 distinct CDR3 sequences, around 15% found once; its top ten account for around 12%. Sample time point: newly diagnosed GD, antithyroid drugs for less than 3 months. PBMC-derived RNA was used for the TCR library. Separately, the same data were catalogued under a study of T cells in Graves' hyperthyroidism and ophthalmopathy.

The sequenced sample was peripheral blood mononuclear cells (PBMCs), obtained at new diagnosis, from a patient treated with antithyroid drugs. These receptors all come from a man younger than 30 with Graves disease.

This sequence joins TRBV3-1 and TRBJ2-5; tentative D call: TRBD1 (5 bases). CDR1 and CDR2 (germline): LGHDT, YNNKEL (reference sequence). CDR3 size: 17 residues. V was shortened by 0 bases and J by 3 bases, with 17 bases between the two germline ends. CDR3: CASSQDALSVGEETQYF. The CDR3 nucleotides are TGTGCCAGCAGCCAAGATGCCTTATCGGTAGGGGAAGAGACCCAGTACTTC.

This clonotype was detected many times. This rearrangement joins TRBV30 to TRBJ1-2, with unresolved D. From germline, CDR1 is GTSNPN and CDR2 SVGIG (reference sequence). The CDR3 has 16 residues. The V and J ends lost 0 bases and 4 bases respectively, with 18 bases between them. For the CDR3, the DNA is TGTGCCTGGAGTGTAGACTCGGAGGTTTTAGGCTATGGCTACACCTTC. Translated: CAWSVDSEVLGYGYTF.

This clonotype has a handful of counts. The CDR3 sequence: CASSSGGSEQYF. The CDR3 bases are TGTGCCAGCAGCTCTGGTGGCTCCGAGCAGTACTTC. The rearrangement links TRBV7-9 to TRBJ2-7, with D unresolved. Germline V gene data show CDR1 as SEHNR and CDR2 as FQNEAQ (reference sequence). Trimming left V 4 bases short and J 6 bases short, with 10 bases between. CDR3 length: 12 residues.

This clonotype was seen a handful of times. The J gene is TRBJ1-2, the V gene TRBV7-9; tentatively, D is TRBD1 (5 bases). The CDR3 loop spans 15 amino acids. Germline V lookup: CDR1 SEHNR, CDR2 FQNEAQ (reference sequence). Trimming shortened V by 0 bases and J by 3 bases, and 11 bases separated the two germline ends. CDR3 residues: CASSLAGGGYYGYTF. In DNA, the CDR3 is TGTGCCAGCAGCTTAGCCGGGGGGGGTTACTATGGCTACACCTTC.

This clonotype was found many times. The chain has TRBV27 and TRBJ2-2; a weak D match, TRBD1 (5 bases). Germline CDR1 and CDR2: MNHEY and SMNVEV (reference sequence). The CDR3 is 13 amino acids. Trimming removed 7 bases from V and 1 base from J, with 7 bases in between. The CDR3 nucleotides are TGTGCCAGCACCGGACAGAACACCGGGGAGCTGTTTTTT. Protein sequence: CASTGQNTGELFF.

This chain uses TRBV7-3 with TRBJ2-6, with D uncertain. This CDR3 is 15 amino acids long. V lost 5 bases, J lost 4 bases, and 12 bases lay in between. Germline-derived CDR1 and CDR2 are SGHTA and FQGTGA. CDR3 protein: CASSLGNYGANVLTF. The CDR3 DNA follows: TGTGCCAGCAGCCTTGGGAATTACGGGGCCAACGTCCTGACTTTC.

The table lists this clonotype with many counts. V usage is TRBV11-1 and J usage is TRBJ2-7; the D is unclear. CDR3 length: 15 residues. V lost 3 bases and J 3 bases, leaving 15 bases between the germline ends. The germline V gene has CDR1 SGHAT and CDR2 FQDESV (reference sequence). The CDR3: CASSFVGGNYYEQYF. In DNA, the CDR3 is TGTGCCAGCAGCTTCGTCGGCGGAAACTACTACGAGCAGTACTTC.

This clonotype was seen a few times. The rearrangement joins TRBV20-1 to TRBJ2-7; D uncertain. Trimming shortened V by 6 bases and J by 3 bases, and 15 bases separated the two germline ends. There are 13 residues in the CDR3. CDR1 and CDR2 from the germline V gene are DFQATT and SNEGSKA (reference sequence). Here the CDR3 reads CSADHPEDYEQYF. DNA of the CDR3: TGCAGTGCGGATCATCCTGAAGACTACGAGCAGTACTTC.

This clonotype has only a few counts. The chain combines TRBV28 with TRBJ1-5; 8 positions agree with TRBD1. In germline, CDR1 is MDHEN, CDR2 SYDVKM. V shed 6 bases and J 1 base; nucleotides not matched to a gene: 5. This CDR3 spans 15 amino acids. The CDR3 nucleotides read TGTGCCAGCAGGTTTGACAGGGGCAGCAATCAGCCCCAGCATTTT. It encodes CASRFDRGSNQPQHF.

This clonotype was seen at least ten times. This chain uses TRBV28 with TRBJ2-3; 8 bases are a match to TRBD2. CDR3 length: 15 amino acids. CDR1 is MDHEN, CDR2 SYDVKM, per germline. V was pared by 1 base and J by 2 bases, with 2 bases of the junction left unmatched. CDR3 in amino acids: CASSLSLADTDTQYF. DNA of the CDR3: TGTGCCAGCAGTTTATCACTAGCGGACACAGATACGCAGTATTTT.